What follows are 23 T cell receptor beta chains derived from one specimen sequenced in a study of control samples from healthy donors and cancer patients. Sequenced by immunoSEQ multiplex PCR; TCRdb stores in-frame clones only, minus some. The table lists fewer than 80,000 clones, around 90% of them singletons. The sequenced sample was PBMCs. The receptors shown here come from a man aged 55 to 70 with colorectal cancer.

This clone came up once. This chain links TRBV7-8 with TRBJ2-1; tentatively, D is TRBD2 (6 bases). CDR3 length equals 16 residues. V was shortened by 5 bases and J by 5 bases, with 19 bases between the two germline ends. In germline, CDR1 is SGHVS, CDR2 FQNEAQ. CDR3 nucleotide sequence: TGTGCCAGCAGCCCTCCACGACTAGGCTCGGACAATGAGCAGTTCTTC. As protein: CASSPPRLGSDNEQFF.

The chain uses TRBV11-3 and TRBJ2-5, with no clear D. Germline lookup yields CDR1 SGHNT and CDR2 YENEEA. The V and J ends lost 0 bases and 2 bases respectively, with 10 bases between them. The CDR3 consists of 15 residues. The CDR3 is CASSLEGLLQETQYF. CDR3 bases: TGTGCCAGCAGCTTAGAGGGTTTGCTGCAAGAGACCCAGTACTTC. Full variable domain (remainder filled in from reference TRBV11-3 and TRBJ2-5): EAGVVQSPRYKIIEKKQPVAFWCNPISGHNTLYWYLQNLGQGPELLIRYENEEAVDDSQLPKDRFSAERLKGVDSTLKIQPAELGDSAVYLCASSLEGLLQETQYFGPGTRLLVL.

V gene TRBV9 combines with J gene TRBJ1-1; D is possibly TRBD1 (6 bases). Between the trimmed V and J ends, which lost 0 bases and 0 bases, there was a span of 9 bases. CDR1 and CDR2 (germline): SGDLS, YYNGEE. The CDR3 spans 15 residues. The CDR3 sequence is CASSVGGQMNTEAFF. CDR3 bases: TGTGCCAGCAGCGTAGGGGGGCAGATGAACACTGAAGCTTTCTTT.

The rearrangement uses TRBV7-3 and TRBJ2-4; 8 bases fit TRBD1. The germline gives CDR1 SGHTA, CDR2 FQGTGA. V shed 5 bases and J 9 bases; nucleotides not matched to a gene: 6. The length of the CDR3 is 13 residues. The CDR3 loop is CASSIDRGGIQYF. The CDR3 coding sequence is TGTGCCAGCAGCATTGACAGGGGTGGCATTCAGTACTTC.

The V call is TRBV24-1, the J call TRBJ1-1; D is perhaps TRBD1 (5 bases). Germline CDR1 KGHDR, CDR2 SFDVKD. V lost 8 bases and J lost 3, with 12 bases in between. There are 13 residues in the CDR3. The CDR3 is CATKRGRDTEAFF. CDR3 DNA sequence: TGTGCCACCAAGCGGGGCCGGGACACTGAAGCTTTCTTT.

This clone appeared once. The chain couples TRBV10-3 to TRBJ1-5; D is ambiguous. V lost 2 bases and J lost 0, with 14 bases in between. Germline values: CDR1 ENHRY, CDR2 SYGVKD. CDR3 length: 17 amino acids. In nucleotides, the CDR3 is TGTGCCATCAGTGAGGGGGTTATCGGGGTTAGCAATCAGCCCCAGCATTTT. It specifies CAISEGVIGVSNQPQHF.

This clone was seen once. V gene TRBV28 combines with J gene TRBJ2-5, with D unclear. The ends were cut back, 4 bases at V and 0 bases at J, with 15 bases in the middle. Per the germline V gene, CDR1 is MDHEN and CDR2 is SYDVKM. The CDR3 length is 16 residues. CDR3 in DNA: TGTGCCAGCAGTTCCCCCAGCAAACATTACCAAGAGACCCAGTACTTC. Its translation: CASSSPSKHYQETQYF. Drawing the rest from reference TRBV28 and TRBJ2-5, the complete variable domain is DVKVTQSSRYLVKRTGEKVFLECVQDMDHENMFWYRQDPGLGLRLIYFSYDVKMKEKGDIPEGYSVSREKKERFSLILESASTNQTSMYLCASSSPSKHYQETQYFGPGTRLLVL.

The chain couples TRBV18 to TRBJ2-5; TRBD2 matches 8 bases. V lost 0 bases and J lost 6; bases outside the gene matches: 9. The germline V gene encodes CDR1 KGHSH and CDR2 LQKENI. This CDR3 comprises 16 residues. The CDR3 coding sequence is TGTGCCAGCTCACCACCGTCCAGCGGGGGTGTCAAGACCCAGTACTTC. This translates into CASSPPSSGGVKTQYF.

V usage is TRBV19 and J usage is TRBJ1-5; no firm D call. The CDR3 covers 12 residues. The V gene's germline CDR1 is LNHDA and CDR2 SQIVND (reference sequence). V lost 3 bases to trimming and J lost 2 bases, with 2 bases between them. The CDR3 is CASSMGNQPQHF. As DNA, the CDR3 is TGTGCCAGTAGTATGGGCAATCAGCCCCAGCATTTT.

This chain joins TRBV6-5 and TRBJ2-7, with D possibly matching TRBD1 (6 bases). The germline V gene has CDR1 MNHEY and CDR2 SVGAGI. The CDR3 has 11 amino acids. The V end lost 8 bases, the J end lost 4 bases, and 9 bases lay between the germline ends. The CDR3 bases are TGTGCCAGCCAAAGGGGGTACGAGCAGTACTTC. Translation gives CASQRGYEQYF.

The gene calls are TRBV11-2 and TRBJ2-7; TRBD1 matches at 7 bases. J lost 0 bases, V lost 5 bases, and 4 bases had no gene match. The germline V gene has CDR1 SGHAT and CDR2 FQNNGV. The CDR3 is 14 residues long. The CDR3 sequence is CASSLTGLSYEQYF. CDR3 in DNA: TGTGCCAGCAGCCTGACAGGGCTCTCCTACGAGCAGTACTTC. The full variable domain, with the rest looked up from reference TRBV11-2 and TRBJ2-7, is EAGVAQSPRYKIIEKRQSVAFWCNPISGHATLYWYQQILGQGPKLLIQFQNNGVVDDSQLPKDRFSAERLKGVDSTLKIQPAKLEDSAVYLCASSLTGLSYEQYFGPGTRLTVT.

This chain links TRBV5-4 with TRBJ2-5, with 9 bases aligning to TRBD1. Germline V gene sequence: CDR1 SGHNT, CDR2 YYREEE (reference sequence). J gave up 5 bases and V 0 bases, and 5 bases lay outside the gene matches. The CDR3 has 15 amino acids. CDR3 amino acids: CASSLGGQGRETQYF. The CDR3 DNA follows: TGTGCCAGCAGCTTGGGGGGACAGGGTCGGGAGACCCAGTACTTC.

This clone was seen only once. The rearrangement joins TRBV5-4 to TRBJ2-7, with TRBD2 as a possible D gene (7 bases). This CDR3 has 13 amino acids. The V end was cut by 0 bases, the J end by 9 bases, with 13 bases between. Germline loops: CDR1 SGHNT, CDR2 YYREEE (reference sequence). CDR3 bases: TGTGCCAGCAGCTTGGAGGGGGGGAGGCGGCAGTACTTC. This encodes CASSLEGGRRQYF.

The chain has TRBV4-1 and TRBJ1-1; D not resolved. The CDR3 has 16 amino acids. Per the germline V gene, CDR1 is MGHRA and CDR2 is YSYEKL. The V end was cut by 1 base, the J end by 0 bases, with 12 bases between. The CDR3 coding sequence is TGCGCCAGCAGCCAAGCAGGTTATAACATGAACACTGAAGCTTTCTTT. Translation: CASSQAGYNMNTEAFF.

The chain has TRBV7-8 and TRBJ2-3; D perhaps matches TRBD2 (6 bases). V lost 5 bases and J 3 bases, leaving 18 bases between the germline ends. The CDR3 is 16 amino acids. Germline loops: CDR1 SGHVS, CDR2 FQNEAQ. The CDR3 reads CASSPRGRLATDTQYF. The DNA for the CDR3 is TGTGCCAGCAGCCCCCGGGGCCGCCTAGCGACAGATACGCAGTATTTT.

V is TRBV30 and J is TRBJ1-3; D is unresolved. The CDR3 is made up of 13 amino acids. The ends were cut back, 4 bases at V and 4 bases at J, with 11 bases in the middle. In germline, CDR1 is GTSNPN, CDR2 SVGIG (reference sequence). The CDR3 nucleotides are TGTGCCTGGACCCGGACCTCGGGAAACACCATATATTTT. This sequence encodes CAWTRTSGNTIYF.

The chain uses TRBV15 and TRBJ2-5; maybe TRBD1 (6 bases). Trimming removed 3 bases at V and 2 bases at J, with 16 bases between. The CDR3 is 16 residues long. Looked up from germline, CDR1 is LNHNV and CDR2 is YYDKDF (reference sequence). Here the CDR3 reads CATSRHPQTGQETQYF. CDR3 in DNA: TGTGCCACCAGCAGGCACCCTCAAACAGGGCAAGAGACCCAGTACTTC.

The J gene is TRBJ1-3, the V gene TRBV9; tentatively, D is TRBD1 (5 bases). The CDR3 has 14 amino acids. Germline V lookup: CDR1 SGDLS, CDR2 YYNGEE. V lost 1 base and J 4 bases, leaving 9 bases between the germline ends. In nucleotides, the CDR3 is TGTGCCAGCAGCGTACAGGGTACAGGAAACACCATATATTTT. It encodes CASSVQGTGNTIYF.

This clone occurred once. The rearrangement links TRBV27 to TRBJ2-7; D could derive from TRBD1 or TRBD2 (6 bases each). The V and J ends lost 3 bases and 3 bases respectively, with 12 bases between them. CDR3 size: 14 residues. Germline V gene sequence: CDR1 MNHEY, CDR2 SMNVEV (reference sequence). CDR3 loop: CASSLWGADYEQYF. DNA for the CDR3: TGTGCCAGCAGTTTGTGGGGGGCGGACTACGAGCAGTACTTC.

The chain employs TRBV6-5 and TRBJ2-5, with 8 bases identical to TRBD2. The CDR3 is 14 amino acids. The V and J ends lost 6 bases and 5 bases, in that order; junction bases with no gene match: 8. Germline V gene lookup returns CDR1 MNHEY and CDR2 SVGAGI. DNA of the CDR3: TGTGCCAGCAGGCCTCCTAGCGGGCGGGAGACCCAGTACTTC. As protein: CASRPPSGRETQYF.

The CDR3 DNA reads TGTGCCAGCAGTTACTGGTCGGGAGCCTACGAGCAGTACTTC. Amino acids: CASSYWSGAYEQYF. The J gene is TRBJ2-7, the V gene TRBV6-2 or TRBV6-3; perhaps TRBD2 as D (6 bases). V was clipped by 1 base and J by 2 bases, with 9 bases between them. CDR1 is MNHEY, CDR2 SVGEGT, per germline. The CDR3 extends over 14 amino acids.

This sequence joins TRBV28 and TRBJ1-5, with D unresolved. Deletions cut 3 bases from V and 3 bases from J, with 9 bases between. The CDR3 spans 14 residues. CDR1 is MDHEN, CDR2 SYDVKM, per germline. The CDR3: CASSFLVPNQPQHF. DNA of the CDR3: TGTGCCAGCAGTTTTTTGGTCCCCAATCAGCCCCAGCATTTT.

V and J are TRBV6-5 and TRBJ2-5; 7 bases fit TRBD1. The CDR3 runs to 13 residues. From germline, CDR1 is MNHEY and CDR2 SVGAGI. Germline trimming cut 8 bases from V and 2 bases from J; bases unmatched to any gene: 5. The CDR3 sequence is CASGRTGQETQYF. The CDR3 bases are TGTGCCAGCGGAAGGACAGGACAAGAGACCCAGTACTTC.